The 12 T cell receptor beta chains listed next were all sequenced from one sample in a study of shared clonotypes between healthy human individuals. TCRdb's table, derived via immunoSEQ multiplex PCR, lists solely in-frame clones and lacks some. The table includes around 1.1 million clones, about four fifths detected once. The sample taken for sequencing was memory CD4+ T cells from PBMCs. Subset of the sample: CD45RA-negative fraction. Source of these receptors: a man aged 18 to 29 in good health. Some clones in this sample may be carry-over from other donors' samples.

The chain has TRBV20-1 and TRBJ2-3; maybe TRBD2 (5 bases). This CDR3 spans 11 amino acids. Trimming removed 6 bases from V and 6 bases from J, with 10 bases in between. Germline V gene lookup returns CDR1 DFQATT and CDR2 SNEGSKA (reference sequence). The CDR3 region has the DNA TGCAGTGCGGAGGACGGGGATACGCAGTATTTT. Its translation: CSAEDGDTQYF.

The genes are TRBV2 and TRBJ2-1, with D maybe TRBD2 (6 bases). CDR1 and CDR2 from the germline V gene are SNHLY and FYNNEI. The CDR3 is made up of 15 amino acids. V was pared by 9 bases and J by 9 bases, with 24 bases between. The CDR3 loop is CASRLERASEGEQFF. In DNA form, the CDR3 reads TGTGCCAGTCGCCTCGAAAGGGCTAGCGAGGGTGAGCAGTTCTTC.

This clone was seen at least ten times. Other nucleotide sequences from this sample produce the same CDR3. V and J are TRBV5-1 and TRBJ2-5; no firm D call. Germline CDR1 reads SGHRS; CDR2 reads YFSETQ. V gave up 1 base and J gave up 1 base, with 8 bases separating them. The CDR3 spans 14 residues. The CDR3 bases are TGCGCCAGCAGCTTGACCGGAATCCAAGAGACCCAGTACTTC. Translation: CASSLTGIQETQYF.

This clone was counted a few times. Additional DNA sequences in this sample encode the identical CDR3. The rearrangement uses TRBV20-1 and TRBJ1-5, with D unclear. CDR3 length equals 11 residues. Germline CDR1 is DFQATT and CDR2 is SNEGSKA (reference sequence). With 3 bases removed from V and 4 bases from J, the gap between germline ends came to 4 bases. The CDR3 DNA follows: TGCAGTGCTAGGGGGAATCAGCCCCAGCATTTT. Amino acid sequence: CSARGNQPQHF.

The chain uses TRBV7-6 and TRBJ2-7; D uncertain. CDR1 is SGHVS and CDR2 is FNYEAQ in the germline V gene. The CDR3 is 13 residues long. The V end was cut by 1 base, the J end by 3 bases, with 7 bases between. The CDR3 bases are TGTGCCAGCAGCTTAGGAAGATACTACGAGCAGTACTTC. Its protein is CASSLGRYYEQYF.

The chain recombines TRBV7-2 with TRBJ2-2; D not resolved. CDR3 size: 13 residues. Germline loops: CDR1 SGHTA, CDR2 FQGNSA. The germline V and J ends were trimmed by 2 bases and 7 bases, with 8 bases remaining between them. CDR3 bases: TGTGCCAGCAGCTTAATACAGCTCGGGGAGCTGTTTTTT. Its translation: CASSLIQLGELFF.

Details on this clone: The sample carries other DNA sequences with the same CDR3. The J gene is TRBJ2-7, the V gene TRBV2; D is unresolved. V was clipped by 1 base and J by 2 bases, with 6 bases between them. The CDR3 covers 13 residues. Looked up from germline, CDR1 is SNHLY and CDR2 is FYNNEI. In DNA form, the CDR3 reads TGTGCCAGCAGTGAAGACAGAGCCTACGAGCAGTACTTC. As protein: CASSEDRAYEQYF. Variable domain in full (rest from reference TRBV2 and TRBJ2-7): EPEVTQTPSHQVTQMGQEVILRCVPISNHLYFYWYRQILGQKVEFLVSFYNNEISEKSEIFDDQFSVERPDGSNFTLKIRSTKLEDSAMYFCASSEDRAYEQYFGPGTRLTVT.

The rearrangement uses TRBV7-2 and TRBJ1-2; D is ambiguous. In germline, CDR1 is SGHTA, CDR2 FQGNSA. This CDR3 is 13 amino acids long. V dropped 1 base and J dropped 3 bases, with 6 bases sitting between them. The CDR3 nucleotides read TGTGCCAGCAGCTTAGAACCGTACTATGGCTACACCTTC. Its protein product is CASSLEPYYGYTF.

J is TRBJ2-7 and V is TRBV11-2, with 8 bases identical to TRBD2. The CDR3 is 14 residues long. The germline V gene has CDR1 SGHAT and CDR2 FQNNGV. V was pared by 2 bases and J by 5 bases, with 5 bases of the junction left unmatched. The CDR3 nucleotides read TGTGCCAGCAGCTTACGCGGGGGGTCCCACGAGCAGTACTTC. Encoded protein: CASSLRGGSHEQYF.

On this clone itself: A much more abundant neighbour one base away suggests this may be a read error. Other nucleotide sequences in the sample specify the same CDR3. The chain employs TRBV7-2 and TRBJ1-2; D may be TRBD1 (5 bases). Trimming cost V 5 bases and J 4 bases, with 11 bases left between them. The V gene's germline CDR1 is SGHTA and CDR2 FQGNSA. This CDR3 has 13 residues. CDR3 coding DNA: TGTGCCAGCAGCCCAGGGACGGGCTATGGCTACACCTTC. Amino acid sequence: CASSPGTGYGYTF.

The chain combines TRBV5-1 with TRBJ2-1, with D perhaps TRBD2 (6 bases). In germline, CDR1 is SGHRS, CDR2 YFSETQ. CDR3 length: 14 amino acids. V lost 4 bases and J 7 bases, leaving 15 bases between the germline ends. The CDR3 nucleotides are TGCGCCAGCAGCCCAACGGGAGCCTTAAATGAGCAGTTCTTC. Protein product: CASSPTGALNEQFF.

J is TRBJ2-1 and V is TRBV11-2; D is uncertain. Per germline, CDR1 SGHAT and CDR2 FQNNGV. V gave up 5 bases and J gave up 4 bases, with 12 bases separating them. The CDR3 is made up of 14 amino acids. Here the CDR3 DNA reads TGTGCCAGCAGCACCGACATGCTGTACAATGAGCAGTTCTTC. Translating gives CASSTDMLYNEQFF.